A single sample gave rise to the 8 T cell receptor beta chains below, sequenced in a study of regulatory T cells in long-lasting Graves disease. The sample's time point: newly diagnosed GD, antithyroid drugs for less than 3 months. Researchers made the TCR library from RNA that was extracted from PBMCs. Researchers made TCR beta libraries by using iRepertoire HTBI primers and running Arm-PCR on CDR3 regions. MiXCR, run by TCRdb on the multiplex PCR reads, gives a single entry per CDR3 protein. Among about 440,000 distinct CDR3 sequences listed, under 15% were seen once. These same records also appear under a second study, on T cells in Graves' hyperthyroidism and ophthalmopathy.

The source material was peripheral blood mononuclear cells (PBMCs), sampled at new diagnosis, from a patient treated with antithyroid drugs. The receptor source for this set is a woman in her 30s with Graves disease.

With respect to this clonotype: A read error may be the cause here, since a much bigger clone is one base away. The chain is built from TRBV3-1 and TRBJ2-3; D unclear. Trimming shortened V by 2 bases and J by 11 bases, and 11 bases separated the two germline ends. Per germline, CDR1 LGHDT and CDR2 YNNKEL (reference sequence). This CDR3 is built from 12 residues. CDR3 region: CASSQPEGGQYF. Here the CDR3 DNA reads TGTGCCAGCAGCCAACCGGAAGGCGGGCAGTATTTT.

Points on this clonotype: This clone may be a read error of a much larger clone one base away. CDR3: CSQDRDNVGTREWGDKQFF. The CDR3, as DNA: TGTTCTCAGGACAGGGATAACGTGGGGACACGGGAGTGGGGGGATAAGCAGTTCTTC. The chain links TRBV6-9 to TRBJ2-4; 8 nucleotides agree with TRBD1. The better agreement between TRBJ2-1 and the DNA end casts doubt on the J call. This CDR3 region has 19 residues. Germline CDR1 is MNHGY and CDR2 is SVAAGI.

A word on this clonotype: A read error may be the cause here, since a much bigger clone is one base away. The conserved closing phenylalanine or tryptophan is absent in this CDR3, likely reflecting a read error. V is TRBV5-1 and J is TRBJ1-2; tentatively, D is TRBD1 (6 bases). CDR1 SGHRS and CDR2 YFSETQ come from the germline V gene. Trimming took 0 bases from V and 4 from J, leaving 16 bases between them. CDR3 length: 16 residues. CDR3 sequence (DNA): TGCGCCAGCAGCTTGGCCGGACAGAGGTTGGGCTATGGCTACACCCTC. As protein: CASSLAGQRLGYGYTL.

This clonotype has a count of ten or more. This sequence joins TRBV11-2 and TRBJ2-5, with 7 positions matching TRBD1. The germline CDR1 and CDR2 sequences are SGHAT and FQNNGV. After removal of 5 bases from V and 5 bases from J, the junction contained 14 bases not matched to a gene. The CDR3 extends over 16 amino acids. This CDR3 is CASSTPHDRVRETQYF. The CDR3 DNA follows: TGTGCCAGCAGCACCCCCCACGACAGGGTTCGGGAGACCCAGTACTTC.

The chain employs TRBV5-4 and TRBJ2-7, with D possibly TRBD1 on 6 matching bases. The CDR3 is 14 residues long. Germline assignment: CDR1 SGHNT and CDR2 YYREEE (reference sequence). V dropped 4 bases and J dropped 3 bases, with 14 bases sitting between them. CDR3: CASSTIGQNYEQYF. In DNA, the CDR3 is TGTGCCAGCAGCACCATAGGACAGAACTACGAGCAGTACTTC.

The CDR3 here is CATPFRLADYEQYF. CDR3 nucleotides: TGTGCCACCCCATTCCGACTAGCCGACTACGAGCAGTACTTC. The rearrangement joins TRBV19 to TRBJ2-7; 7 bases are shared with TRBD2. This CDR3 is 14 amino acids long. The J segment lost 3 bases and the V segment lost 10 bases, leaving 12 bases of the junction unmatched. Germline CDR1 LNHDA, CDR2 SQIVND (reference sequence).

The J gene is TRBJ2-2, the V gene TRBV12-5; D is ambiguous. The germline CDR1 and CDR2 sequences are LGHNT and FRNRAP. Trimming cost V 0 bases and J 4 bases, with 3 bases left between them. CDR3 length: 13 amino acids. The CDR3 nucleotides read TGTGCTAGTGGTTTGGTGGGCACCGGGGAGCTGTTTTTT. Residues: CASGLVGTGELFF.

The CDR3 region has the DNA TGTGCCAGCAGCTTGGGTGTGGCTAGCAATCAGCCCCAGCATTTT. Its translation is CASSLGVASNQPQHF. The V gene is TRBV5-8, the J gene TRBJ1-5; no clear D gene. Germline-derived CDR1 and CDR2 are SGHTS and YDEGEE. The CDR3 has 15 residues. Trimming took 0 bases from V and 0 from J, leaving 7 bases between them. The variable domain in full, completed from reference TRBV5-8 and TRBJ1-5, reads EAGVTQSPTHLIKTRGQQATLRCSPISGHTSVYWYQQALGLGLQFLLWYDEGEERNRGNFPPRFSGRQFPNYSSELNVNALELEDSALYLCASSLGVASNQPQHFGDGTRLSIL.